The clone carrying this TCR beta chain was counted between two and nine times. The antigen remains undetermined. CDR1 SGHTA and CDR2 FQGTGA come from the germline V gene. This CDR3 spans 15 amino acids. Trimming took 4 bases from V and 8 from J, leaving 20 bases between them. The PCR ran on 60 Vbeta and 13 Jbeta primers. Libraries were prepared by immunoSEQ multiplex PCR; TCRdb keeps only in-frame clonotypes and omits some of them. Among 110,000 to 150,000 clones listed, roughly 10% were seen once. These data are taken from a study of cytomegalovirus exposure and HLA in healthy donors. General study points: The likely explanation for a cluster of highly shared sequence variants was sequencing artifact.

The chain links TRBV7-3 to TRBJ1-2, with TRBD1 as a possible D gene (6 bases). The sample was PBMCs. The receptor was isolated from a man aged 45-65 years in good health and CMV-seronegative. Here the CDR3 reads CASSSGTLNTDGYTF. The CDR3 region has the DNA TGTGCCAGCAGCTCCGGGACATTAAATACCGACGGCTACACCTTC. The full variable domain, completed using reference TRBV7-3 and TRBJ1-2, is GAGVSQTPSNKVTEKGKYVELRCDPISGHTALYWYRQSLGQGPEFLIYFQGTGAADDSGLPNDRFFAVRPEGSVSTLKIQRTERGDSAVYLCASSSGTLNTDGYTFGSGTRLTVV.